The 10 T cell receptor beta chains in this list originate from one sample, sequenced in a study of blood T cell repertoires in COVID-19. TCRdb's copy holds only in-frame clones and misses some; the assay was immunoSEQ multiplex PCR. Of 9,500 to 10,000 clones detected, roughly 81% appear once; the ten largest clones hold roughly a quarter. The sequenced sample was peripheral blood. These receptors all come from a man aged 60 to 75 with active COVID-19.

There are a few counts of this clone. V gene TRBV29-1 combines with J gene TRBJ1-1; D not resolved. V lost 7 bases and J 3 bases, leaving 12 bases between the germline ends. CDR1 and CDR2 (germline): SQVTM, ANQGSEA. This CDR3 is built from 12 residues. Here the CDR3 reads CSGQQGDTEAFF. Here the CDR3 DNA reads TGCAGCGGGCAACAAGGAGACACTGAAGCTTTCTTT.

This clone was seen just once. The chain uses TRBV7-3 and TRBJ2-7; D perhaps matches TRBD2 (6 bases). Trimming removed 1 base at V and 0 bases at J, with 19 bases between. This CDR3 is 18 amino acids long. The germline V gene encodes CDR1 SGHTA and CDR2 FQGTGA. The CDR3 spells CASSLKAGNGVSSYEQYF. For the CDR3, the DNA is TGTGCCAGCAGCTTAAAGGCGGGGAACGGAGTTAGCTCCTACGAGCAGTACTTC.

This chain connects TRBV3-1 (or the pseudogene TRBV3-2) to TRBJ2-5, with 8 bases lining up with TRBD2. J was trimmed by 5 bases and V by 4 bases; bases with no gene match: 9. Looked up from germline, CDR1 is LGHDT and CDR2 is YNNKEL (reference sequence). There are 15 residues in the CDR3. This CDR3 reads CASSLGLAGGETQYF. The CDR3, as DNA: TGTGCCAGCAGCCTAGGACTAGCAGGAGGGGAGACCCAGTACTTC.

This sequence joins TRBV19 and TRBJ2-1, with TRBD1 matching over 9 bases. V was clipped by 5 bases and J by 6 bases; unmatched bases: 8. From germline, CDR1 is LNHDA and CDR2 SQIVND (reference sequence). The CDR3 runs to 15 residues. CDR3 sequence: CASSRQGGGANEQFF. For the CDR3, the DNA is TGTGCCAGTAGTCGACAGGGGGGAGGGGCCAATGAGCAGTTCTTC.

The rearrangement links TRBV7-2 to TRBJ1-5, with 7 bases lining up with TRBD1. V was clipped by 5 bases and J by 6 bases; unmatched bases: 7. Germline CDR1 SGHTA, CDR2 FQGNSA. The CDR3 is made up of 14 amino acids. CDR3 bases: TGTGCCAGCAGCCCCCAGGGGGGAGCTCAGCCCCAGCATTTT. Protein sequence: CASSPQGGAQPQHF.

This clone appeared once. CDR3 amino acids: CASSSGTVFGGETQYF. Here the CDR3 DNA reads TGTGCCAGCAGTTCGGGGACAGTCTTCGGCGGGGAGACCCAGTACTTC. The chain couples TRBV28 to TRBJ2-5, with 7 bases that match TRBD1. Trimming removed 4 bases from V and 5 bases from J; junction bases left unmatched: 13. CDR3 length: 16 residues. Germline V gene lookup returns CDR1 MDHEN and CDR2 SYDVKM.

The rearrangement uses TRBV27 and TRBJ2-5; TRBD2 aligns across 8 bases. After removal of 5 bases from V and 1 base from J, the junction contained 6 bases not matched to a gene. From germline, CDR1 is MNHEY and CDR2 SMNVEV (reference sequence). The CDR3 is 15 residues long. CDR3 loop: CASSPRLASQETQYF. As DNA, the CDR3 is TGTGCCAGCAGTCCACGACTAGCGTCCCAAGAGACCCAGTACTTC.

The chain is built from TRBV5-1 and TRBJ2-5; TRBD1 is a possible D gene (5 bases). V lost 0 bases and J 4 bases, leaving 10 bases between the germline ends. The length of the CDR3 is 14 residues. Germline CDR1 reads SGHRS; CDR2 reads YFSETQ. The DNA of the CDR3 is TGCGCCAGCAGCTTGGCCCCCACAGGAGAGACCCAGTACTTC. Translating it yields CASSLAPTGETQYF.

The V gene is TRBV28, the J gene TRBJ1-3; D is unresolved. Germline CDR1 and CDR2: MDHEN and SYDVKM. The CDR3 is made up of 14 amino acids. V was pared by 7 bases and J by 0 bases, with 10 bases between. CDR3 DNA sequence: TGTGCCAGCATAGAGGCCAGCTCTGGAAACACCATATATTTT. It yields the protein CASIEASSGNTIYF.

V and J are TRBV28 and TRBJ1-6, with D tentatively TRBD1 (5 bases). The CDR3 length is 14 residues. V was shortened by 6 bases and J by 7 bases, with 13 bases between the two germline ends. Germline loops: CDR1 MDHEN, CDR2 SYDVKM. CDR3 protein: CASRWEGPNSPLHF. The CDR3 bases are TGTGCCAGCAGGTGGGAGGGACCGAATTCACCCCTCCACTTT.